The rows below give T cell receptor beta chains drawn from one sample of a study of neurological immune-mediated disorders. TCRdb re-called the 5' RACE reads through MiXCR, storing one row per CDR3 protein. The sample shows some 38,000 distinct CDR3 sequences, 3% to 3.5% of them seen only once. The sequencing sample was made of PBMCs. The origin of the receptors is a woman aged 55 to 70 with multiple sclerosis. The CDR3 runs from the conserved cysteine through the conserved F or W. A D gene is named only where the DNA matches it firmly. Clone size is not always given. Where it is, it says once, few, many or a class for expanded clones.

v_gene	d_gene	j_gene	abundance	CDR3aa	CDR3nt
TRBV5-1	.	TRBJ1-2	.	CASRFNRTNYGYTF	TGCGCCAGCAGATTTAACCGAACTAACTATGGCTACACCTTC
TRBV5-1	.	TRBJ2-3	many	CASSPPRDTNTQYF	TGCGCCAGCAGCCCGCCCCGGGACACTAATACGCAGTATTTT
TRBV20-1	TRBD1	TRBJ2-7	many	CSAGTQGRGIYEQYF	TGCAGTGCTGGGACACAGGGGAGAGGCATCTACGAGCAGTACTTC
TRBV6-1	TRBD1	TRBJ2-3	.	CASSGRQGASDTQYF	TGTGCCAGCAGTGGGAGGCAGGGGGCATCCGATACGCAGTATTTT
TRBV20-1	TRBD1	TRBJ1-3	many	CSARQGGTGNTIYF	TGCAGTGCTCGACAGGGAGGCACTGGAAACACCATATATTTT
TRBV5-1	.	TRBJ2-2	many	CASRAEPTNTGELFF	TGCGCCAGCCGCGCTGAGCCCACAAACACCGGGGAGCTGTTTTTT
TRBV6-5	.	TRBJ2-7	many	CASSPGTEQYF	TGTGCCAGCAGTCCGGGGACAGAGCAGTACTTC
TRBV12-3/TRBV12-4	.	TRBJ1-5	many	CASSIDQPQHF	TGTGCCAGCAGCATAGATCAGCCCCAGCATTTT
TRBV2	TRBD1	TRBJ2-7	few	CASTDRVTGEQYF	TGTGCCAGCACAGACAGGGTAACGGGAGAGCAGTACTTC
TRBV5-1	.	TRBJ2-2	.	CASSLRAAENTGELFF	TGCGCCAGCAGCTTGAGAGCAGCCGAGAACACCGGGGAGCTGTTTTTT
TRBV27	TRBD2	TRBJ2-2	many	CASSLLGLAANTGELFF	TGTGCCAGCAGTTTACTAGGTCTAGCGGCGAACACCGGGGAGCTGTTTTTT
TRBV5-1	TRBD1	TRBJ1-1	many	CASSGQGGNTEAFF	TGCGCCAGCAGCGGACAGGGGGGGAACACTGAAGCTTTCTTT
TRBV20-1	TRBD1	TRBJ2-3	many	CSAPSRTGSVTDTQYF	TGCAGTGCCCCTAGCCGGACAGGGTCCGTGACAGATACGCAGTATTTT
TRBV28	TRBD1	TRBJ1-5	many	CASRGQGGSQPQHF	TGTGCCAGCAGGGGACAGGGGGGCTCTCAGCCCCAGCATTTT
TRBV7-9	.	TRBJ2-7	many	CASSLEDSSYEQYF	TGTGCCAGCAGCTTAGAGGACAGTTCCTACGAGCAGTACTTC
TRBV12-3/TRBV12-4	TRBD2	TRBJ2-7	many	CASSFVAGAYEQYF	TGTGCCAGCAGTTTCGTAGCGGGGGCCTACGAGCAGTACTTC
TRBV11-2	.	TRBJ2-1	many	CASSPADEQFF	TGTGCCAGCAGCCCCGCGGATGAGCAGTTCTTC
TRBV29-1	.	TRBJ1-1	many	CSVAGWVGSTEAFF	TGCAGCGTTGCTGGTTGGGTCGGGAGCACTGAAGCTTTCTTT
TRBV20-1	TRBD1	TRBJ1-2	.	CSASTGENFYGYTF	TGCAGTGCCTCAACAGGGGAAAATTTCTATGGCTACACCTTC
TRBV6-5	TRBD1	TRBJ1-5	many	CASSRTGIGSQPQHF	TGTGCCAGCAGCAGGACAGGGATTGGTAGTCAGCCCCAGCATTTT
TRBV7-9	TRBD1	TRBJ1-6	many	CASSLAAGQGNSPLHF	TGTGCCAGCAGCTTAGCCGCCGGACAGGGAAATTCACCCCTCCACTTT
TRBV6-6	TRBD2	TRBJ2-7	few	CASSPATGGPAEQYF	TGTGCCAGCAGTCCCGCCACGGGGGGGCCTGCCGAGCAGTACTTC
TRBV5-1	.	TRBJ1-3	many	CASSDSPFGSGNTIYF	TGCGCCAGCTCGGACAGCCCCTTTGGCTCGGGAAACACCATATATTTT
TRBV3-1	.	TRBJ1-1	many	CASSQVAGSGTEAFF	TGTGCCAGCAGCCAAGTTGCAGGGAGCGGCACTGAAGCTTTCTTT
TRBV27	TRBD2	TRBJ2-7	many	CASRRLAEISYEQYF	TGTGCCAGCAGGCGGCTAGCGGAAATTTCCTACGAGCAGTACTTC
TRBV20-1	TRBD1	TRBJ1-2	many	CSARHLEGAIGYTF	TGCAGTGCTAGACACCTGGAGGGGGCCATCGGCTACACCTTC
TRBV19	TRBD1	TRBJ2-6	few	CASRTGAVSGANVLTF	TGTGCCAGTAGGACAGGGGCAGTATCTGGGGCCAACGTCCTGACTTTC
TRBV12-3/TRBV12-4	.	TRBJ2-1	many	CASSPAPSEQFF	TGTGCCAGCAGCCCGGCCCCCAGTGAGCAGTTCTTC
TRBV27	TRBD1	TRBJ1-6	many	CASNFRTGNSPLHF	TGTGCCAGCAACTTCAGGACAGGGAATTCACCCCTCCACTTT